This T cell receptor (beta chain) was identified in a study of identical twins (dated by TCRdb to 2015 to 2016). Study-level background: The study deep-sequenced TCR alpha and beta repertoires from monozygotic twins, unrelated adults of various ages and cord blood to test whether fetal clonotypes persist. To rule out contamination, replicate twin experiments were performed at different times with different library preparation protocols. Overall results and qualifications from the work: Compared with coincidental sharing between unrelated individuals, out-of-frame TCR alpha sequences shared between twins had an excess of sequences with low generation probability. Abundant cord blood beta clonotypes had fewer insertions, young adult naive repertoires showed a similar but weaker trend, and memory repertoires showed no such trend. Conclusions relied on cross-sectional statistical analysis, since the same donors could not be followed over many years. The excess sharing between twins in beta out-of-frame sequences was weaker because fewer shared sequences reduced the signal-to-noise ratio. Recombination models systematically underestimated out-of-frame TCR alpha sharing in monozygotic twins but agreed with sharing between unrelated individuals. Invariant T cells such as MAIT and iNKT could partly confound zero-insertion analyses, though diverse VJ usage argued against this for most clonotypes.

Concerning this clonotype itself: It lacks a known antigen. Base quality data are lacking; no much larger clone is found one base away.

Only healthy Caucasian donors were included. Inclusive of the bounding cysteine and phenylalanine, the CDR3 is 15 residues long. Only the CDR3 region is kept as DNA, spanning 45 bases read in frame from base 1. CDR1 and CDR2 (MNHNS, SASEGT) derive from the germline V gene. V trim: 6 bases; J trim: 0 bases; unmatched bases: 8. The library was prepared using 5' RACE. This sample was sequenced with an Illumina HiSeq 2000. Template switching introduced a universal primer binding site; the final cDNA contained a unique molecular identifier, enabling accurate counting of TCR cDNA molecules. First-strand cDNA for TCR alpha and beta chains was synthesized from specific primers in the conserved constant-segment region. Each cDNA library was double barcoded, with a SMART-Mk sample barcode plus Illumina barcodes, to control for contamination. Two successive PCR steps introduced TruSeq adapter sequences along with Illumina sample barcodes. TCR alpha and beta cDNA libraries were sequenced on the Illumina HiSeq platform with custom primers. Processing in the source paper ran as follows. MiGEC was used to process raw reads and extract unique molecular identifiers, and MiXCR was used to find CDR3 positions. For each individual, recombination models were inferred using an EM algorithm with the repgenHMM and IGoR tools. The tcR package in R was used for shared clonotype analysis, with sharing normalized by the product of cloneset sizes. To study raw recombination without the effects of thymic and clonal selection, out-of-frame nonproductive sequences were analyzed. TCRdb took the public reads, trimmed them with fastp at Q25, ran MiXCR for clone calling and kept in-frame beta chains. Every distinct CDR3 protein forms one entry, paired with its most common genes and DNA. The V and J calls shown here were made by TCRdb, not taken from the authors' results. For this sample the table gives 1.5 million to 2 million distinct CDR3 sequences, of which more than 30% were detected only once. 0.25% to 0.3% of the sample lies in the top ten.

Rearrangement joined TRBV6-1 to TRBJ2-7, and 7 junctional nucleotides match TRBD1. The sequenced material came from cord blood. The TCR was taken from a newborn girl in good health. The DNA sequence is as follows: TGTGCCAGCAGGCCCCAGACAGGGAGCTCCTACGAGCAGTACTTC. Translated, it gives CASRPQTGSSYEQYF.